The next 12 T cell receptor beta chains were all read from a single sample in a study of PD-L1 blockade in urothelial cancer. This table comes from immunoSEQ multiplex PCR, and its TCRdb copy is limited to in-frame clones, with some not included. The sample holds 44,000 or so clones, roughly 88% seen once. The sequencing here drew on PBMCs, taken around atezolizumab (anti-PD-L1) treatment. These receptors were taken from an elderly man with urothelial cancer.

This clone was detected once. The rearrangement links TRBV5-1 to TRBJ2-7; TRBD2 matches at 8 bases. V lost 0 bases to trimming and J lost 6 bases; unmatched junction nucleotides: 14. The CDR3 length is 17 residues. Germline assignment: CDR1 SGHRS and CDR2 YFSETQ. CDR3 sequence reads: CASSLGWNAREVSEQYF. In DNA form, the CDR3 reads TGCGCCAGCAGCTTGGGGTGGAATGCGCGGGAGGTCTCCGAGCAGTACTTC.

The CDR3, as DNA: TGTGCCAGCAGCCGGCCCGGGACAGGGGTTCGTAATGGCTACACCTTC. It codes for CASSRPGTGVRNGYTF. This chain uses TRBV11-2 with TRBJ1-2; 10 nucleotides match TRBD1. The CDR3 runs to 16 residues. V trimming: 5 bases; J trimming: 6 bases; junction bases outside the gene matches: 12. The V gene's germline CDR1 is SGHAT and CDR2 FQNNGV.

The gene calls are TRBV30 and TRBJ2-7, with TRBD2 matching over 13 bases. The CDR3 spans 15 residues. The trim removed 2 bases at V and 5 bases at J, leaving 6 bases unmatched. CDR1 and CDR2 (germline): GTSNPN, SVGIG (reference sequence). The CDR3 is CAWSPGTSGNHEQYF. In nucleotides, the CDR3 is TGTGCCTGGAGTCCCGGGACTAGCGGGAACCACGAGCAGTACTTC.

The V call is TRBV13, the J call TRBJ2-5; the match to TRBD1 covers 9 bases. The CDR3 is 15 residues long. The V segment lost 3 bases and the J segment 5 bases; nucleotides outside the gene matches: 7. Germline-derived CDR1 and CDR2 are PRHDT and FYEKMQ (reference sequence). The CDR3 DNA reads TGTGCCAGCAGCTTCTCGGGACAGGGTGGTGAGACCCAGTACTTC. Protein sequence: CASSFSGQGGETQYF.

The chain is built from TRBV27 and TRBJ1-1; D remains unclear. V lost 6 bases and J lost 4, with 18 bases in between. The CDR3 is 15 amino acids. Germline lookup yields CDR1 MNHEY and CDR2 SMNVEV (reference sequence). CDR3 region: CASSQRALSGTEAFF. In nucleotides, the CDR3 is TGTGCCAGCAGCCAGCGAGCCTTATCGGGCACTGAAGCTTTCTTT.

This chain uses TRBV7-9 with TRBJ2-7; a possible D gene is TRBD1 (5 bases). Germline lookup yields CDR1 SEHNR and CDR2 FQNEAQ (reference sequence). V lost 1 base and J 0 bases, leaving 13 bases between the germline ends. This CDR3 has 16 residues. Here the CDR3 reads CASSLDFGQGSYEQYF. The CDR3 DNA reads as TGTGCCAGCAGCTTAGATTTTGGCCAGGGCTCCTACGAGCAGTACTTC.

This sequence joins TRBV6-5 and TRBJ1-2; possibly TRBD1 for D (5 bases). CDR1 is MNHEY, CDR2 SVGAGI, per germline. This CDR3 has 15 residues. V was pared by 8 bases and J by 8 bases, with 24 bases between. Written as DNA, the CDR3 is TGTGCCAGCGGACTATCGAGGGACTTTAAAGGGGGCTACACCTTC. It is translated as CASGLSRDFKGGYTF.

The gene calls are TRBV7-9 and TRBJ1-1; the D is unclear. Germline V CDR1 and CDR2: SEHNR, FQNEAQ (reference sequence). Trimming pared 2 bases from V and 0 bases from J, leaving 10 bases between. This CDR3 comprises 15 residues. The CDR3 DNA is TGTGCCAGCAGCTTATTGGGAGGCATGAACACTGAAGCTTTCTTT. This gives the protein CASSLLGGMNTEAFF.

This chain connects TRBV4-1 to TRBJ1-4; 8 bases fit TRBD1. The CDR3 has 15 residues. Germline-derived CDR1 and CDR2 are MGHRA and YSYEKL. After removal of 6 bases from V and 8 bases from J, the junction contained 11 bases not matched to a gene. CDR3 bases: TGCGCCAGCAGTCCTGGACAGGGCATCGGGGAAAAACTGTTTTTT. Amino acids: CASSPGQGIGEKLFF.

The V gene is TRBV9, the J gene TRBJ2-1; a possible D gene is TRBD2 (6 bases). V was trimmed by 7 bases and J by 8 bases, leaving 22 bases between them. This CDR3 region has 15 residues. In germline, CDR1 is SGDLS, CDR2 YYNGEE. CDR3 sequence reads: CASGWGLANSDEQFF. CDR3 bases: TGTGCCAGCGGGTGGGGCCTAGCGAACTCCGATGAGCAGTTCTTC.

This rearrangement joins TRBV15 to TRBJ2-4; 11 bases align to TRBD2. Germline CDR1 and CDR2: LNHNV and YYDKDF (reference sequence). With 5 bases clipped from V and 7 bases from J, the junction kept 16 bases outside the gene matches. The CDR3 sequence is 18 residues long. CDR3 in amino acids: CATSPGGGLAGGSNIQYF. CDR3 nucleotides: TGTGCCACCAGCCCAGGGGGAGGGCTAGCGGGAGGTTCGAACATTCAGTACTTC.

This clone was detected once. This rearrangement joins TRBV5-1 to TRBJ2-5, with TRBD1 as a possible D gene (5 bases). The CDR3 contains 14 residues. V lost 6 bases, J lost 5 bases, and 17 bases lay in between. Germline V lookup: CDR1 SGHRS, CDR2 YFSETQ. The CDR3 DNA reads as TGCGCCAGCAACCCCAGGGCACAGTACGAGACCCAGTACTTC. Translation: CASNPRAQYETQYF.